This T cell receptor beta chain was retrieved from a study of blood T cell repertoires in COVID-19. In the study overall: The United States, Italy and Spain provided the acute and convalescent COVID-19 samples. Sample material is recorded as cDNA or gDNA derived from T cells, B-cell-depleted T cells, or PBMCs.

Per germline, CDR1 DFQATT and CDR2 SNEGSKA (reference sequence). The CDR3 length is 9 residues. The V end lost 6 bases, the J end lost 8 bases, and 7 bases lay between the germline ends. Generated by immunoSEQ multiplex PCR, the TCRdb table keeps only in-frame clones and is missing some. The table includes 90,000 to 120,000 clones, 80% to 95% detected once. The sequencing input was peripheral blood. This receptor was identified in a man aged 65 to 85 with acute or convalescent COVID-19. V is TRBV20-1 and J is TRBJ1-2, with D possibly being TRBD1 (5 bases). The CDR3 DNA sequence: TGCAGTGCGGGACTGGGCTACACCTTC. Translated: CSAGLGYTF.